This TCR beta chain was obtained from a study of blood T cells in healthy people across ages (dated by TCRdb to the mid-2010s). Background on the whole study: Template switching captured roughly one uniquely barcoded TCR beta cDNA molecule per two T cells in model experiments. Age-related changes in TCR beta repertoire diversity were measured in the study by deep sequencing normalized with unique cDNA molecular identifiers. The donors were split into four age groups: young (average around 15 years), middle-aged (39), aged (more than 60) and long-lived (under 85). Donors of different ages were randomly distributed across sequencing lanes to avoid experimental bias. Using the same blood draw, the study looked at two additional independent replicas of 1 million unique cDNA reads for two donors, one aged 18 to 30 and the other aged 80 or older.

Summary of the overall study and its limitations: Total diversity estimates from one million sequenced T cells were considered lower bounds and underestimates. Compared with the aged group, the long-lived group had more naive CD4+ T cells, fewer expanded clones and increased TCR diversity, a pattern suggesting age selection. Observed TCR beta diversity per million T cells fell roughly linearly with age, and a significant reduction was already apparent by age roughly 40. Because donor CMV infection status was unknown, age-related changes in expanded clonotypes were potentially confounded. Since profiling was done on bulk unsorted PBMCs, naive and antigen-experienced compartments could not be conclusively compared. There was a strong correlation between observed TCR beta diversity and the percentage of naive T cells measured by flow cytometry.

Library preparation employed 5' RACE. The instrument was an Illumina HiSeq 2500. A second PCR of roughly 6 to 11 cycles was run with a J-beta primer mix and a sample-barcoded 5' primer. A template-switch 5' adaptor carrying 12 random nucleotides introduced a unique molecular identifier onto each TCR beta cDNA molecule. At least 3 million CDR3-containing paired-end reads were obtained from each sample. First-strand cDNA synthesis was performed from all RNA using the Mint cDNA synthesis kit, with priming by a TRBC-specific oligonucleotide. All cDNA was treated with uracil-DNA glycosylase and then went through a first 18-cycle PCR with the universal primers M1SS and BC2_uni_R. The paper's data handling went like this. For normalization, 1 million high-quality reads were randomly selected from each sample, with every read carrying a distinct molecular identifier. Instead of being binned into consensus sequences, reads that shared molecular identifiers were thrown out. MiTCR, set to a Q25 quality threshold and the strictest error-elimination algorithm, was used for CDR3 identification, clonotype clustering and error correction. Lower-bound total TCR beta diversity was estimated with a nonparametric unseen species model using Euler transformation. TCRdb passed the public sequencing reads through fastp at Q25 and MiXCR, retaining productive beta sequences. For every CDR3 protein sequence, its rows merge into one entry that carries the most common genes and DNA. TCRdb's processing, not the study's, gives the V and J calls here. Within this sample are over 1,200,000 distinct CDR3 sequences, with around 59% of them counted one time only. Over 6.5% of the sample rests with the top ten.

Trimming leaves V shorter by 6 bases and J shorter by 0 bases, with the junction holding 4 bases beyond the gene matches. According to the germline V gene, CDR1 reads MNHEY and CDR2 reads SVGAGI. Its CDR3 holds 14 amino acids, cysteine through phenylalanine. Just the 42-base CDR3 DNA is kept, in frame starting at base 1. Regarding this clonotype: The specificity of this receptor is unknown. No much larger clone exists at a distance of one base, and base qualities are not known.

Systemically healthy Caucasian individuals from Russia, 35 to 50 in total and aged about 6 to 95 years, were included as donors. Each donor gave around 9.5 milliliters of peripheral blood, collected into EDTA-treated Vacutainer tubes. Ficoll-Paque density-gradient centrifugation was used to isolate PBMCs, with at least 6.5 million per sample. Total RNA, at least 6 micrograms per sample, was extracted from PBMCs with Trizol reagent. The percentages of naive CD45RAhigh/CD27high T cells were determined by flow cytometry on a PBMC aliquot from every donor. The receptor chain draws on TRBV6-5 and TRBJ1-2; 7 bases in the middle match TRBD1. The source is a man aged 18 to 29 in good health. Input material: blood. The DNA sequence is as follows: TGTGCCAGCAGCAGGGACAGCCCTAACTATGGCTACACCTTC. Translated, it gives CASSRDSPNYGYTF.